This section outlines one TCR beta chain sequence together with its context. No antigen is known for it. The data are from a study of T cells after yellow fever vaccination. Overall study: The fractions with low cell numbers were processed using SMART-Seq v4 Ultra Low Input. Regarding the study as a whole: Post-booster samples contained most primary-vaccination clones (around 95% CD4, around 90% CD8). Only a minor proportion of clonotypes was detected across both CD4 and CD8 compartments.

Template-switching 5'RACE yielded the TCR cDNA; a universal primer site and UMIs were added in the process. Each CDR3 protein is one row after TCRdb ran MiXCR on the 5' RACE reads. This sample yields around 530,000 distinct CDR3 sequences, of which about a sixth are seen a single time; 15% to 20% belongs to the top ten. The CDR3 has 11 amino acids. V was clipped by 4 bases and J by 5 bases, with 8 bases between them. The germline V gene encodes CDR1 DFQATT and CDR2 SNEGSKA (reference sequence). V and J are TRBV20-1 and TRBJ1-2; perhaps TRBD1 as D (6 bases). The specimen was PBMCs, collected more than 4 days after the first yellow fever vaccination. The TCR originated in a man in his late teens or twenties who received the YFV17D yellow fever vaccine. CDR3 loop: CSATGDYGYTF. The CDR3, as DNA: TGCAGTGCTACAGGGGATTATGGCTACACCTTC.